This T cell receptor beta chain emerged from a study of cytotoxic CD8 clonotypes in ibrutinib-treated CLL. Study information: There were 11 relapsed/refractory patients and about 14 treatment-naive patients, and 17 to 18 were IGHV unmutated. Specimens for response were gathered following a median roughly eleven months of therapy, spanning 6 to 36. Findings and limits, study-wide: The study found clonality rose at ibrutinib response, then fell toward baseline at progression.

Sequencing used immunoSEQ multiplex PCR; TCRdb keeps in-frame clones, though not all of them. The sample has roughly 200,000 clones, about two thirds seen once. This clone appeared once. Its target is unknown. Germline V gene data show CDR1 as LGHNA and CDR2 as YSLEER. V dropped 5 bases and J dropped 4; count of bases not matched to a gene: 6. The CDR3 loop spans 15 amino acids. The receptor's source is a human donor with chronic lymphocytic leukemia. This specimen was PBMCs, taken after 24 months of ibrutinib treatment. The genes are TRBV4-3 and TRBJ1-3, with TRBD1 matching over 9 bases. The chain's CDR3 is CASSDRQGGGNTIYF. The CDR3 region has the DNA TGCGCCAGCAGCGACCGACAGGGGGGAGGAAACACCATATATTTT.